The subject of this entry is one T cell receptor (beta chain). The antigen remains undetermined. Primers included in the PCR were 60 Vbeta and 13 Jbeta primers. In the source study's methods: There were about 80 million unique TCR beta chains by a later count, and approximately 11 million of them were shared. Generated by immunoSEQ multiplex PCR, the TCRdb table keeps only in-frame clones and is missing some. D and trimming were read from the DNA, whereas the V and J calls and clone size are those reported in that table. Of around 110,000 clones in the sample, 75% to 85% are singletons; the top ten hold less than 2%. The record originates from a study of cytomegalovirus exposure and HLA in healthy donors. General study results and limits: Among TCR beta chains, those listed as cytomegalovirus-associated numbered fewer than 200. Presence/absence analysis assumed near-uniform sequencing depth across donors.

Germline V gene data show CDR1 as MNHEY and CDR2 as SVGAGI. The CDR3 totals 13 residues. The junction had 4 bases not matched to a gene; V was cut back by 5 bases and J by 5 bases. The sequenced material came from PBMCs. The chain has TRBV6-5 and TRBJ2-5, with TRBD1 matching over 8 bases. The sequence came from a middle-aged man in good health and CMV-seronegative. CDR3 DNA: TGTGCCAGCAGTAGGACAGGGAGGGAGACCCAGTACTTC. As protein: CASSRTGRETQYF.